This section outlines one T cell receptor beta chain sequence together with its context. The antigen is undetermined. The time point here: week 5, during vaccination. It was 300 ug of mutant IDH1 20-mer peptide that made up each vaccine dose, given with topical imiquimod. These data originate in a study of a mutant IDH1 vaccine in newly diagnosed glioma. The germline gives CDR1 LGHNA, CDR2 YSLEER. Trimming took off 1 base at V and 5 bases at J, with 14 bases between the two ends. The CDR3 extends over 16 amino acids. Produced via immunoSEQ multiplex PCR; TCRdb's table is partial and in-frame only. The sample gives over 55,000 clones, around 90% of which show up once; roughly 4.8% is in the top ten.

This chain joins TRBV4-3 and TRBJ1-4; tentative D call: TRBD1 (6 bases). This receptor was obtained from a woman aged 40 to 55 with glioma. Sequenced material: PBMCs, taken from a glioma patient whose treatment included an IDH1 peptide vaccine. CDR3 sequence (DNA): TGCGCCAGCAGCCAAGCCAGACAGGTTTCCAATGAAAAACTGTTTTTT. It encodes CASSQARQVSNEKLFF.